These 21 T cell receptor beta chains share one sample of origin, sequenced in a study of OX40 agonist ivuxolimab in advanced cancers. Using immunoSEQ multiplex PCR, the repertoire was profiled, and TCRdb retains in-frame clones only, with some absent. The sample lists tens of thousands of clones, around 75% occurring once. The sample consisted of CD4+ or CD8+ T cells sorted from blood, taken in a trial of the OX40 agonist ivuxolimab. Receptors were obtained from an adult with an advanced solid tumor such as melanoma, head and neck, liver or kidney cancer.

Concerning this clone itself: The germline gene is not matched at one end of the junction; a read error may be the cause. J is TRBJ2-7 and V is TRBV7-7; 10 positions match TRBD1. The CDR3 loop spans 14 amino acids. Germline CDR1 SSHAT, CDR2 FNYEAQ (reference sequence). Here the CDR3 reads CASSLGTGAYEQYF. Written as DNA, the CDR3 is TGTGCTAGCAGCTTGGGGACAGGGGCCTACGAGCAGTACTTC.

In this sample, this clone turned up a few times. The chain is built from TRBV19 and TRBJ1-5, with 7 bases fitting TRBD1. V lost 5 bases to trimming and J lost 6 bases; unmatched junction nucleotides: 10. From germline, CDR1 is LNHDA and CDR2 SQIVND (reference sequence). The CDR3 length is 15 residues. CDR3 in DNA: TGTGCCAGTAGTGAGATCGGACAGGTGAGTCAGCCCCAGCATTTT. This sequence encodes CASSEIGQVSQPQHF.

The chain uses TRBV4-2 and TRBJ2-1; weak D call: TRBD1 (5 bases). This CDR3 region has 16 residues. The V gene lost 3 bases and the J gene lost 0 bases, with 12 bases spanning the gap. The germline V gene has CDR1 LGHNA and CDR2 YNFKEQ. The CDR3 sequence is CASSQTLGPSYNEQFF. CDR3 sequence (DNA): TGTGCCAGCAGCCAGACCCTGGGGCCCTCCTACAATGAGCAGTTCTTC.

The V and J genes are TRBV7-9 and TRBJ1-4; 10 bases match TRBD1. The germline V gene has CDR1 SEHNR and CDR2 FQNEAQ (reference sequence). J was trimmed by 5 bases and V by 2 bases; bases with no gene match: 5. The CDR3 runs to 16 residues. The CDR3 protein is CASSLFPGQGNEKLFF. The CDR3 DNA is TGTGCCAGCAGCTTATTCCCGGGACAGGGGAATGAAAAACTGTTTTTT.

The gene calls are TRBV7-8 and TRBJ2-7; no clear D. This CDR3 region has 14 residues. V was trimmed by 2 bases and J by 3 bases, leaving 11 bases between them. Germline values: CDR1 SGHVS, CDR2 FQNEAQ. CDR3 sequence (DNA): TGTGCCAGCAGCTTAACGGCGAACGGCTACGAGCAGTACTTC. It specifies CASSLTANGYEQYF.

The rearrangement joins TRBV19 to TRBJ1-1; D uncertain. With 1 base removed from V and 6 bases from J, the gap between germline ends came to 24 bases. CDR1 and CDR2 (germline): LNHDA, SQIVND (reference sequence). The CDR3 spans 18 residues. DNA for the CDR3: TGTGCCAGTAGTATAGCCAAACTCCTGCCAGGAGTATTCGCTGAAGCTTTCTTT. Translated: CASSIAKLLPGVFAEAFF. Using reference TRBV19 and TRBJ1-1 for the parts outside the CDR3, the full variable domain is DGGITQSPKYLFRKEGQNVTLSCEQNLNHDAMYWYRQDPGQGLRLIYYSQIVNDFQKGDIAEGYSVSREKKESFPLTVTSAQKNPTAFYLCASSIAKLLPGVFAEAFFGQGTRLTVV.

The J gene is TRBJ2-7, the V gene TRBV6-5; D is possibly TRBD2 (5 bases). Trimming took off 7 bases at V and 4 bases at J, with 14 bases between the two ends. CDR3 length: 13 amino acids. Germline V CDR1 and CDR2: MNHEY, SVGAGI. In DNA, the CDR3 is TGTGCCAGCAAAGAGTTCCGGGGATACGAGCAGTACTTC. Translation gives CASKEFRGYEQYF.

The J gene is TRBJ1-5, the V gene TRBV21-1. TRBV21-1 is a recognized pseudogene. The length of the CDR3 is 16 residues. CDR3 DNA: TGTGCCAGCAGCAAAAGGATAAGGTCCGGCAATCAGCCCCAGCATTTT. It specifies CASSKRIRSGNQPQHF.

The V gene is TRBV7-9, the J gene TRBJ2-3; D unclear. This CDR3 has 13 amino acids. The germline V and J ends were trimmed by 6 bases and 2 bases, with 9 bases remaining between them. Germline V gene lookup returns CDR1 SEHNR and CDR2 FQNEAQ (reference sequence). CDR3 residues: CASSHSNTDTQYF. The CDR3 DNA follows: TGTGCCAGCAGTCACTCTAACACAGATACGCAGTATTTT. The full variable domain, completed using reference TRBV7-9 and TRBJ2-3, is DTGVSQNPRHKITKRGQNVTFRCDPISEHNRLYWYRQTLGQGPEFLTYFQNEAQLEKSRLLSDRFSAERPKGSFSTLEIQRTEQGDSAMYLCASSHSNTDTQYFGPGTRLTVL.

The rearrangement uses TRBV7-6 and TRBJ1-1; D unclear. Per germline, CDR1 SGHVS and CDR2 FNYEAQ. The CDR3 sequence is 15 residues long. V dropped 5 bases and J dropped 3 bases, with 16 bases sitting between them. Here the CDR3 DNA reads TGTGCCAGCAGCCCCTCGGGGTCGACGGACACTGAAGCTTTCTTT. Translating gives CASSPSGSTDTEAFF. The whole variable domain, remainder taken from reference TRBV7-6 and TRBJ1-1, is GAGVSQSPRYKVTKRGQDVALRCDPISGHVSLYWYRQALGQGPEFLTYFNYEAQQDKSGLPNDRFSAERPEGSISTLTIQRTEQRDSAMYRCASSPSGSTDTEAFFGQGTRLTVV.

The chain uses TRBV6-5 and TRBJ1-1; a possible D gene is TRBD1 (5 bases). Germline CDR1 reads MNHEY; CDR2 reads SVGAGI. The CDR3 sequence is 13 residues long. The V and J ends lost 7 bases and 8 bases respectively, with 17 bases between them. The CDR3 nucleotides are TGTGCCAGCACCGGGCCCAACGGGGGAGAAGCTTTCTTT. This translates into CASTGPNGGEAFF.

J is TRBJ1-2 and V is TRBV6-4, with D possibly being TRBD1 (5 bases). The CDR3 spans 12 residues. Deletions cut 9 bases from V and 4 bases from J, with 12 bases between. Germline loops: CDR1 MRHNA, CDR2 SNTAGT. CDR3 amino acids: CARRGSLYGYTF. For the CDR3, the DNA is TGTGCCAGGCGGGGGAGTCTCTATGGCTACACCTTC.

J is TRBJ1-2 and V is TRBV29-1; 9 bases line up with TRBD1. CDR1 is SQVTM, CDR2 ANQGSEA, per germline. The CDR3 has 15 residues. V gave up 2 bases and J gave up 2 bases; unmatched junction bases: 6. CDR3 sequence reads: CSVERDRDENYGYTF. Here the CDR3 DNA reads TGCAGCGTTGAAAGGGACAGGGATGAAAACTATGGCTACACCTTC.

This chain links TRBV11-3 with TRBJ2-7; perhaps D is TRBD1 or TRBD2 (6 bases each). The CDR3 spans 15 residues. V lost 0 bases to trimming and J lost 2 bases, with 11 bases between them. Germline CDR1 is SGHNT and CDR2 is YENEEA. CDR3 coding DNA: TGTGCCAGCAGCTTAGAACAGGGAGGCGCCTACGAGCAGTACTTC. Amino acid sequence: CASSLEQGGAYEQYF.

This clone was recorded a few times. The CDR3 DNA follows: TGCGCCAGCAGTCAAGTCCAGCGGGGGGAATGCACAGATACGCAGTATTTT. Translating it yields CASSQVQRGECTDTQYF. The chain recombines TRBV23-1 with TRBJ2-3; 9 bases agree with TRBD2. TRBV23-1 is an ORF, and what it does is uncertain. The CDR3 runs to 17 residues. With V trimmed by 2 bases and J by 1 base, 7 bases remained unmatched.

The genes are TRBV21-1 and TRBJ1-6; whether TRBD1, the table's D call, matches the DNA was not checked. TRBV21-1 is a recognized pseudogene. CDR3 length: 19 residues. CDR3 nucleotides: TGTGCCAGCGCAAACGGACCACCCAGGGGCGTTATCTATAATTCACCCCTCCACTTT. This sequence encodes CASANGPPRGVIYNSPLHF.

This chain links TRBV16 with TRBJ2-7; D possibly uses TRBD1 or TRBD2 (6 bases each). The CDR3 extends over 13 amino acids. With 4 bases removed from V and 7 bases from J, the gap between germline ends came to 14 bases. Germline CDR1 KGHSY, CDR2 FQNENV. The CDR3 nucleotides read TGTGCCAGCAGCCTCGAGAGGGGGGAAGAGCAGTACTTC. This codes for CASSLERGEEQYF.

This clone came up once. The CDR3 sequence: CASSGSGTGLYEQYF. Written as DNA, the CDR3 is TGTGCCAGCAGCGGATCCGGGACAGGACTCTACGAGCAGTACTTC. The chain is built from TRBV7-9 and TRBJ2-7; 8 bases are shared with TRBD1. The CDR3 totals 15 residues. Germline CDR1 and CDR2: SEHNR and FQNEAQ (reference sequence). V gave up 5 bases and J gave up 3 bases; unmatched junction bases: 9.

This clone was counted a few times. Germline and junction disagree at one end, which may indicate a read error. The same CDR3 also results from other DNA sequences found in this sample. CDR3 nucleotide sequence: TGCGCCAGCAGCCCGAGGTGGGCGGGGCACTCTACCGGGGAGCTGTTTTTT. Protein: CASSPRWAGHSTGELFF. This chain connects TRBV5-4 to TRBJ2-2; weak D call: TRBD2 (6 bases). The V gene's germline CDR1 is SGHNT and CDR2 YYREEE (reference sequence). There are 17 residues in the CDR3.

This clone is medium-sized (0.01 to 0.1%) in the sample. This sequence joins TRBV6-6 and TRBJ2-7; tentatively, D is TRBD1 (5 bases). This CDR3 contains 14 residues. Per germline, CDR1 MNHNY and CDR2 SVGAGI (reference sequence). Between the trimmed V and J ends, which lost 2 bases and 5 bases, there was a span of 13 bases. The CDR3 sequence is CASSYGVRVHEQYF. The CDR3, as DNA: TGTGCCAGCAGTTACGGGGTCAGGGTGCACGAGCAGTACTTC.

The V and J genes are TRBV5-1 and TRBJ2-7, with a weak D call TRBD2 (6 bases). Germline V gene lookup returns CDR1 SGHRS and CDR2 YFSETQ. There are 13 residues in the CDR3. V shed 4 bases and J shed 4 bases, with 12 bases lying between them. In DNA form, the CDR3 reads TGCGCCAGCAGCCTTTCTGGGAGGTACGAGCAGTACTTC. Protein: CASSLSGRYEQYF. Filled out from reference TRBV5-1 and TRBJ2-7, the complete variable domain reads KAGVTQTPRYLIKTRGQQVTLSCSPISGHRSVSWYQQTPGQGLQFLFEYFSETQRNKGNFPGRFSGRQFSNSRSEMNVSTLELGDSALYLCASSLSGRYEQYFGPGTRLTVT.